This TCR beta chain stems from a study of blood T cells in healthy people across ages. Germline CDR1 SGDLS, CDR2 YYNGEE. Trimming stripped 3 bases from V and 0 bases from J, with 7 bases between. This CDR3 is built from 15 residues. Together with a sample-barcoded 5' primer, a J-beta primer mix was included in a second PCR lasting roughly 6 to 12 cycles. TCRdb re-derived calls from the 5' RACE reads in MiXCR, one entry per CDR3 protein. The table lists 1.5 million or so distinct CDR3 sequences, about 45% of them singletons, with approximately 4% in the top ten. What was sequenced was blood. The clonotype comes from a woman aged 18-29 years in good health. The V call is TRBV9, the J call TRBJ2-6; D may be TRBD2 (5 bases). The DNA of the CDR3 is TGTGCCAGCAGCGCGGGAAACTCTGGGGCCAACGTCCTGACTTTC. This gives the protein CASSAGNSGANVLTF.